The 8 T cell receptor beta chains below all came from one sample that was sequenced in a study of identifying expanded T cells in peripheral blood. Repertoires were generated with immunoSEQ multiplex PCR, while TCRdb's copy carries only in-frame clones and drops some. The data hold over 90,000 clones, with roughly 86% observed a single time. Sequencing was carried out using blood. Receptors originate from a person aged 18-70 years in good health.

The chain recombines TRBV7-9 with TRBJ2-1; D is unclear. Trimming removed 5 bases at V and 4 bases at J, with 6 bases between. Looked up from germline, CDR1 is SEHNR and CDR2 is FQNEAQ (reference sequence). The CDR3 totals 12 residues. The CDR3 bases are TGTGCCAGCAGCCTACAGTACAATGAGCAGTTCTTC. It translates to CASSLQYNEQFF.

The genes are TRBV5-1 and TRBJ1-1, with D possibly TRBD1 on 5 matching bases. The CDR3 has 17 residues. Trimming cost V 4 bases and J 8 bases, with 27 bases left between them. Germline CDR1 is SGHRS and CDR2 is YFSETQ. Here the CDR3 reads CASSPVGVTAPGVEAFF. The DNA for the CDR3 is TGCGCCAGCAGCCCGGTGGGAGTTACAGCCCCGGGGGTGGAAGCTTTCTTT.

The V and J genes are TRBV6-1 and TRBJ1-3, with 9 bases fitting TRBD1. The CDR3 runs 15 residues. Germline assignment: CDR1 MNHNS and CDR2 SASEGT. With V trimmed by 4 bases and J by 1 base, 2 bases remained unmatched. Here the CDR3 reads CASSGGTGSGNTIYF. CDR3 nucleotide sequence: TGTGCCAGCAGTGGGGGGACAGGGTCTGGAAACACCATATATTTT.

This chain joins TRBV14 and TRBJ1-2, with a weak D call TRBD1 (6 bases). The CDR3 extends over 15 amino acids. Looked up from germline, CDR1 is SGHDN and CDR2 is FVKESK. Trimming took 4 bases from V and 7 from J, leaving 19 bases between them. Here the CDR3 reads CASSPIAGLQGGYTF. CDR3 sequence (DNA): TGTGCCAGCAGCCCTATTGCAGGGTTACAGGGTGGCTACACCTTC. The full variable domain, its missing parts supplied by reference TRBV14 and TRBJ1-2, is EAGVTQFPSHSVIEKGQTVTLRCDPISGHDNLYWYRRVMGKEIKFLLHFVKESKQDESGMPNNRFLAERTGGTYSTLKVQPAELEDSGVYFCASSPIAGLQGGYTFGSGTRLTVV.

The V gene is TRBV11-3, the J gene TRBJ2-5, with 8 bases identical to TRBD2. The CDR3 spans 15 residues. Germline-derived CDR1 and CDR2 are SGHNT and YENEEA. Trimming took 2 bases from V and 1 from J; bases not matched to a gene: 3. The CDR3 loop is CASSLRGTSQETQYF. The CDR3 DNA reads TGTGCCAGCAGCTTAAGAGGGACTAGCCAAGAGACCCAGTACTTC.

The V and J genes are TRBV7-9 and TRBJ1-6; maybe TRBD1 (5 bases). Trimming stripped 1 base from V and 9 bases from J, with 13 bases between. Germline CDR1 reads SEHNR; CDR2 reads FQNEAQ (reference sequence). The CDR3 sequence is 15 residues long. The CDR3 nucleotides are TGTGCCAGCAGCTTAGTGGGGGAGGGTGGTTCACCCCTCCACTTT. Its protein is CASSLVGEGGSPLHF.

The V call is TRBV18, the J call TRBJ2-7, with 9 bases lining up with TRBD2. This CDR3 has 16 residues. The germline V gene encodes CDR1 KGHSH and CDR2 LQKENI. Unmatched junction bases numbered 6, after V lost 1 base and J lost 2 bases. CDR3 residues: CASSPLASGATYEQYF. The DNA of the CDR3 is TGTGCCAGCTCACCACTGGCTAGCGGGGCCACCTACGAGCAGTACTTC.

This clone appeared a single time. The chain is built from TRBV6-5 and TRBJ2-2; D remains ambiguous. CDR3 length: 12 residues. The V and J ends lost 0 bases and 4 bases respectively, with 0 bases between them. Germline-derived CDR1 and CDR2 are MNHEY and SVGAGI. Here the CDR3 DNA reads TGTGCCAGCAGTTACTCCACCGGGGAGCTGTTTTTT. It is translated as CASSYSTGELFF.